The rows below give T cell receptor beta chains drawn from one sample of a study of CD8+ T cells in alopecia areata. TCRdb keeps only in-frame clones here, not all; method: immunoSEQ multiplex PCR. The sample gives about 190,000 clones, about three fifths of which show up once; approximately 0.69% is in the top ten. The sample consisted of CD4+ T cells sorted from blood, taken at week 4, from a patient treated with tofacitinib. Receptors originate from a human donor with alopecia areata. Both conserved end residues are part of each CDR3. Each record gives: CDR3 protein, CDR3 DNA, V gene, D gene, clone size, J gene. The D gene is left open where the match is weak. Expanded clones are given a class, and other clones once, few, many or no size at all.

CASSQIPPRTSGRNEQFF,TGTGCCAGCAGCCAAATACCCCCTAGGACTAGCGGGAGGAATGAGCAGTTCTTC,TRBV7-8,TRBD2,-,TRBJ2-1
CASSYSEVGGDYGYTF,TGTGCCAGCAGTTACTCGGAGGTGGGGGGAGACTATGGCTACACCTTC,TRBV6-5,-,-,TRBJ1-2
CALASGANVLTF,TGTGCCCTGGCGTCTGGGGCCAACGTCCTGACTTTC,TRBV30,-,-,TRBJ2-6
CASSSPTEYSNQPQHF,TGTGCCAGCAGTTCCCCGACCGAATATAGCAATCAGCCCCAGCATTTT,TRBV6-5,-,-,TRBJ1-5
CASSPGSTGPYEQYF,TGTGCCAGCAGTCCCGGGTCGACAGGGCCCTACGAGCAGTACTTC,TRBV7-9,TRBD1,-,TRBJ2-7
CASSPPEGVPGYTF,TGTGCCAGCAGTCCGCCCGAGGGAGTGCCTGGCTACACCTTC,TRBV28,-,-,TRBJ1-2
CASSTRLAAREEQYF,TGTGCCAGCAGCACCCGACTAGCGGCCAGGGAAGAGCAGTACTTC,TRBV7-2,TRBD2,-,TRBJ2-7
CASSAHKEATQYF,TGTGCCAGCAGCGCGCATAAGGAGGCTACGCAGTATTTT,TRBV6-5,-,once,TRBJ2-3
CSVNRDLLSGELFF,TGCAGCGTCAACCGGGACCTACTTTCCGGGGAGCTGTTTTTT,TRBV29-1,-,-,TRBJ2-2
CASTFGGGYGYTF,TGTGCCAGCACCTTTGGGGGAGGCTATGGCTACACCTTC,TRBV6-5,-,-,TRBJ1-2